These 20 T cell receptor beta chains share one sample of origin, sequenced in a study of T cells in Graves' hyperthyroidism and ophthalmopathy. Authors of the study amplified TCR beta CDR3 regions from RNA transcripts. First-round RT-PCR of the TCR CDR3 relied on the HTBI primer set. TCRdb re-analysed the multiplex PCR reads in MiXCR, keeping a single row per CDR3 protein. The data show about 24,000 distinct CDR3 sequences, 49% seen once. The sample taken for sequencing was blood. Source of these receptors: a woman aged 40 to 50 with Graves' hyperthyroidism that later progressed to Graves' ophthalmopathy.

The J gene is TRBJ2-3, the V gene TRBV7-9; D perhaps matches TRBD2 (5 bases). Trimming pared 8 bases from V and 5 bases from J, leaving 11 bases between. In germline, CDR1 is SEHNR, CDR2 FQNEAQ (reference sequence). The CDR3 spans 12 residues. CDR3 sequence: CASDTRGDTQYF. CDR3 sequence (DNA): TGTGCCAGCGACACCCGGGGAGATACGCAGTATTTT.

This clonotype was observed a single time. The junction and the germline gene differ at one end; a read error may be behind it. This rearrangement joins TRBV7-9 to TRBJ2-3; 7 bases align to TRBD2. Germline CDR1 and CDR2: SEHNR and FQNEAQ (reference sequence). The CDR3 covers 16 residues. CDR3 loop: CAGSLAGLGNTDTQYF. CDR3 nucleotide sequence: TGTGCCGGCAGCCTAGCCGGACTAGGGAACACAGATACGCAGTATTTT. Supplemented by reference TRBV7-9 and TRBJ2-3, the full variable domain reads DTGVSQNPRHKITKRGQNVTFRCDPISEHNRLYWYRQTLGQGPEFLTYFQNEAQLEKSRLLSDRFSAERPKGSFSTLEIQRTEQGDSAMYLCAGSLAGLGNTDTQYFGPGTRLTVL.

In this sample, this clonotype turned up once. The chain is built from TRBV7-9 and TRBJ2-1, with 13 positions matching TRBD2. The CDR3 covers 14 residues. CDR1 and CDR2 from the germline V gene are SEHNR and FQNEAQ (reference sequence). V lost 5 bases, J lost 6 bases, and 1 base stayed unmatched. The DNA of the CDR3 is TGTGCCAGCAGCCGACTAGCGGGAGGCAATGAGCAGTTCTTC. Translating it yields CASSRLAGGNEQFF.

In its sample, this clonotype was seen a few times. This chain uses TRBV6-6 with TRBJ1-1; D unresolved. Germline V gene sequence: CDR1 MNHNY, CDR2 SVGAGI (reference sequence). The CDR3 totals 12 residues. With 8 bases removed from V and 3 bases from J, the gap between germline ends came to 10 bases. The CDR3 DNA reads as TGTGCCAGCCGAAGGGTCGACACTGAAGCTTTCTTT. Its translation: CASRRVDTEAFF.

This clonotype has only a few counts. V gene TRBV27 combines with J gene TRBJ1-5; TRBD1 is a possible D gene (5 bases). V dropped 0 bases and J dropped 0 bases, with 9 bases sitting between them. CDR1 MNHEY and CDR2 SMNVEV come from the germline V gene (reference sequence). The CDR3 sequence is 16 residues long. This CDR3 reads CASSLSGGGSNQPQHF. In DNA form, the CDR3 reads TGTGCCAGCAGTTTATCGGGGGGGGGTAGCAATCAGCCCCAGCATTTT.

In this sample, this clonotype turned up many times. The V call is TRBV6-6, the J call TRBJ2-7, with D unclear. V was shortened by 6 bases and J by 4 bases, with 10 bases between the two germline ends. CDR3 size: 12 residues. Germline V CDR1 and CDR2: MNHNY, SVGAGI (reference sequence). CDR3 residues: CASSSEGYEQYF. The CDR3 DNA sequence: TGTGCCAGCAGCTCTGAAGGATACGAGCAGTACTTC.

Concerning this clonotype: The junction differs from germline at one of its ends, possibly a read error. In DNA, the CDR3 is TGTGCCATCAGTGGGCTGAGCAGTGAGCAGTTCTTC. This sequence encodes CAISGLSSEQFF. The V call is TRBV24-1, the J call TRBJ2-1; D is ambiguous. Germline V gene data show CDR1 as KGHDR and CDR2 as SFDVKD. This CDR3 region has 12 residues.

The chain combines TRBV19 with TRBJ2-5; D gene unclear. V shed 1 base and J shed 5 bases, with 11 bases lying between them. Germline CDR1 reads LNHDA; CDR2 reads SQIVND (reference sequence). CDR3 length equals 14 residues. CDR3 region: CASSIAPQEETQYF. The CDR3 bases are TGTGCCAGTAGTATAGCACCCCAGGAGGAGACCCAGTACTTC. Based on the CDR3 plus reference TRBV19 and TRBJ2-5, the full variable domain is DGGITQSPKYLFRKEGQNVTLSCEQNLNHDAMYWYRQDPGQGLRLIYYSQIVNDFQKGDIAEGYSVSREKKESFPLTVTSAQKNPTAFYLCASSIAPQEETQYFGPGTRLLVL.

The chain has TRBV19 and TRBJ1-5, with D hard to call. The CDR3 is made up of 12 amino acids. Between the trimmed V and J ends, which lost 1 base and 7 bases, there was a span of 5 bases. Germline assignment: CDR1 LNHDA and CDR2 SQIVND (reference sequence). CDR3 amino acids: CASSIGGQPQHF. The CDR3 nucleotides are TGTGCCAGTAGTATAGGAGGGCAGCCCCAGCATTTT.

The chain is built from TRBV20-1 and TRBJ1-5; D ambiguous. This CDR3 comprises 12 residues. CDR1 DFQATT and CDR2 SNEGSKA come from the germline V gene (reference sequence). Deletions cut 6 bases from V and 3 bases from J, with 9 bases between. Here the CDR3 reads CSASGYNQPQHF. The CDR3 DNA sequence: TGCAGTGCGTCGGGATACAATCAGCCCCAGCATTTT.

The genes are TRBV20-1 and TRBJ1-1; weak D call: TRBD1 (6 bases). The V end lost 7 bases, the J end lost 11 bases, and 20 bases lay between the germline ends. This CDR3 contains 12 residues. The germline gives CDR1 DFQATT, CDR2 SNEGSKA (reference sequence). CDR3 in DNA: TGCAGTGGTGGGGCAGGGAGGGGGGTGGCTTTCTTT. As protein: CSGGAGRGVAFF.

This clonotype was counted many times. This chain joins TRBV6-1 and TRBJ2-7; no firm D call. Trimming left V 4 bases short and J 7 bases short, with 8 bases between. The CDR3 is made up of 11 amino acids. Germline V gene data show CDR1 as MNHNS and CDR2 as SASEGT. CDR3 loop: CASSASREQYF. The DNA of the CDR3 is TGTGCCAGCAGTGCCTCCCGTGAGCAGTACTTC.

Ten or more counts support this clonotype. The chain recombines TRBV28 with TRBJ2-3; D remains ambiguous. The CDR3 extends over 13 amino acids. Germline V gene sequence: CDR1 MDHEN, CDR2 SYDVKM. The V and J ends lost 7 bases and 6 bases respectively, with 14 bases between them. The CDR3 protein is CASTRASWDTQYF. The CDR3 bases are TGTGCCAGCACTAGGGCTTCCTGGGATACGCAGTATTTT.

As concerns this clonotype: The DNA is omitted, as the CDR3 cannot be located on it reliably, and the CDR3 follows TCRdb's listing. V gene TRBV15 combines with J gene TRBJ2-2; the table's D call, TRBD2, was not checked against the DNA. In germline, CDR1 is LNHNV, CDR2 YYDKDF (reference sequence). The CDR3 contains 24 residues when both ends are counted. The CDR3 protein is CATRDGAGVTYEQYFGPGTGELFF.

The rearrangement joins TRBV6-1 to TRBJ2-1, with 7 bases fitting TRBD2. The CDR3 consists of 12 residues. The germline V gene has CDR1 MNHNS and CDR2 SASEGT. V dropped 4 bases and J dropped 6; count of bases not matched to a gene: 0. The CDR3 region is CASSAGGNEQFF. CDR3 bases: TGTGCCAGCAGTGCGGGAGGCAATGAGCAGTTCTTC.

V gene TRBV20-1 combines with J gene TRBJ1-4; TRBD1 might be the D (5 bases). Germline V CDR1 and CDR2: DFQATT, SNEGSKA (reference sequence). V was trimmed by 3 bases and J by 4 bases, leaving 12 bases between them. The CDR3 contains 14 residues. CDR3 amino acids: CSASSPGGNEKLFF. The CDR3 DNA reads TGCAGTGCTAGCTCACCGGGGGGTAATGAAAAACTGTTTTTT.

The V call is TRBV20-1, the J call TRBJ2-5; 8 nucleotides agree with TRBD1. CDR3 length equals 14 residues. Germline V lookup: CDR1 DFQATT, CDR2 SNEGSKA (reference sequence). With 2 bases clipped from V and 1 base from J, the junction kept 3 bases outside the gene matches. The CDR3 sequence is CSARTDRGQETQYF. In DNA, the CDR3 is TGCAGTGCTAGAACTGACAGGGGCCAAGAGACCCAGTACTTC.

The genes are TRBV24-1 and TRBJ2-5; D not resolved. The germline V gene encodes CDR1 KGHDR and CDR2 SFDVKD. The CDR3 runs 13 residues. V lost 5 bases and J lost 4, with 10 bases in between. The DNA of the CDR3 is TGTGCCACCAGTGCGGGTGGTGGAGAGACCCAGTACTTC. It specifies CATSAGGGETQYF.

The CDR3 protein is CSTSGTYNEQFF. The CDR3 nucleotides are TGCAGCACTAGCGGGACGTACAATGAGCAGTTCTTC. The rearrangement uses TRBV29-1 and TRBJ2-1; 10 bases are a match to TRBD2. Germline V gene sequence: CDR1 SQVTM, CDR2 ANQGSEA. This CDR3 is built from 12 residues. J gave up 4 bases and V 8 bases, and 2 bases lay outside the gene matches.

This chain joins TRBV7-3 and TRBJ2-1; D possibly corresponds to TRBD1 (5 bases). The CDR3 loop spans 14 amino acids. Per germline, CDR1 SGHTA and CDR2 FQGTGA. Trimming shortened V by 5 bases and J by 2 bases, and 10 bases separated the two germline ends. CDR3 in DNA: TGTGCCAGCAGCCACACAGGTACCTACAATGAGCAGTTCTTC. Its translation is CASSHTGTYNEQFF.